These 29 T cell receptor beta chains share one sample of origin, sequenced in a study of Ad26.COV2.S vaccination and SARS-CoV-2 variants. Treatment defined: some 20 received Ad26.COV2.S at low or high dose, single or two shots; roughly 5 received placebo; per-sample allocation not given. Sampling took place 63 days after the first vaccine or placebo injection. Only in-frame clones appear in the TCRdb table, and some are missing; sequencing was by immunoSEQ multiplex PCR. The data contain about 400,000 clones, approximately 88% of them singletons. The specimen was peripheral blood, collected in a trial of Ad26.COV2.S vaccine versus placebo. These receptors came from a person between 18 and 60 years old who received the Ad26.COV2.S COVID-19 vaccine or a placebo.

The chain carries TRBV19 and TRBJ2-1; a weak D match, TRBD2 (6 bases). CDR1 and CDR2 from the germline V gene are LNHDA and SQIVND (reference sequence). The CDR3 consists of 14 residues. V dropped 10 bases and J dropped 1 base, with 14 bases sitting between them. The CDR3 nucleotides read TGTGCCACCGTCGGGGGTTCATCCTACAATGAGCAGTTCTTC. Translated: CATVGGSSYNEQFF.

V gene TRBV6-2 or TRBV6-3 combines with J gene TRBJ2-1; the match to TRBD2 covers 7 bases. This CDR3 has 15 residues. Trimming cost V 5 bases and J 4 bases; bases outside gene matches: 8. The germline V gene has CDR1 MNHEY and CDR2 SVGEGT. CDR3 sequence (DNA): TGTGCCAGCAGTCAGAGAGCGGGGCGATACAATGAGCAGTTCTTC. Amino acids: CASSQRAGRYNEQFF.

J is TRBJ1-2 and V is TRBV28; D gene unclear. The CDR3 contains 12 residues. Looked up from germline, CDR1 is MDHEN and CDR2 is SYDVKM. V lost 3 bases, J lost 5 bases, and 7 bases lay in between. In nucleotides, the CDR3 is TGTGCCAGCAGTTTTGGATTTTATGGCTACACCTTC. Translating gives CASSFGFYGYTF.

This clone came up many times. J is TRBJ2-3 and V is TRBV6-4, with D possibly TRBD2 on 5 matching bases. Per germline, CDR1 MRHNA and CDR2 SNTAGT. V dropped 0 bases and J dropped 4 bases, with 11 bases sitting between them. The CDR3 loop spans 15 amino acids. The CDR3 region has the DNA TGTGCCAGCAGTGACTCGGCGGGTGGGGCAGATACGCAGTATTTT. Its translation is CASSDSAGGADTQYF.

The rearrangement joins TRBV23-1 to TRBJ1-2; possibly TRBD1 for D (6 bases). TRBV23-1 carries the ORF label, with uncertain function. V lost 4 bases and J 4 bases, leaving 25 bases between the germline ends. The CDR3 totals 18 residues. The CDR3 protein is CASSPHTSGHQSGYGYTF. The CDR3 coding sequence is TGCGCCAGCAGTCCTCATACGTCGGGACACCAGTCGGGCTATGGCTACACCTTC.

V usage is TRBV6-5 and J usage is TRBJ1-1; D unresolved. Germline lookup yields CDR1 MNHEY and CDR2 SVGAGI. The CDR3 spans 13 residues. V was clipped by 1 base and J by 1 base, with 4 bases between them. CDR3 in amino acids: CASSYFQNTEAFF. For the CDR3, the DNA is TGTGCCAGCAGTTACTTTCAGAACACTGAAGCTTTCTTT.

This clone was recorded only once. The chain joins TRBV5-1 to TRBJ1-3; D uncertain. From germline, CDR1 is SGHRS and CDR2 YFSETQ. This CDR3 region has 17 residues. Trimming took off 1 base at V and 1 base at J, with 15 bases between the two ends. In nucleotides, the CDR3 is TGCGCCAGCAGCTTGTCACCACTCAGGATTTCTGGAAACACCATATATTTT. This sequence encodes CASSLSPLRISGNTIYF.

The CDR3 spells CASSANRGLEAGELFF. DNA for the CDR3: TGTGCCAGTAGTGCAAACAGGGGGCTCGAGGCCGGGGAGCTGTTTTTT. This chain links TRBV19 with TRBJ2-2; TRBD1 matches 9 bases. Trimming removed 5 bases from V and 6 bases from J; junction bases left unmatched: 10. The CDR3 is 16 residues long. The germline gives CDR1 LNHDA, CDR2 SQIVND (reference sequence).

The rearrangement links TRBV6-5 to TRBJ2-2, with 7 bases identical to TRBD2. V lost 7 bases and J lost 6; bases outside the gene matches: 8. Germline CDR1 reads MNHEY; CDR2 reads SVGAGI. The length of the CDR3 is 14 residues. This CDR3 reads CASKGTNSPGELFF. The CDR3 bases are TGTGCCAGCAAGGGGACTAACTCACCCGGGGAGCTGTTTTTT.

The J gene is TRBJ1-5, the V gene TRBV7-9; tentative D call: TRBD1 (6 bases). The CDR3 contains 15 residues. Between the trimmed V and J ends, which lost 5 bases and 6 bases, there was a span of 17 bases. Per the germline V gene, CDR1 is SEHNR and CDR2 is FQNEAQ (reference sequence). The CDR3 loop is CASSPHGGAGQPQHF. The CDR3 region has the DNA TGTGCCAGCAGCCCCCACGGGGGGGCCGGTCAGCCCCAGCATTTT.

This chain uses TRBV25-1 with TRBJ1-2; D not certain. The germline V and J ends were trimmed by 1 base and 2 bases, with 2 bases remaining between them. Per germline, CDR1 MGHDK and CDR2 SYGVNS. CDR3 length equals 12 residues. The CDR3 nucleotides read TGTGCCAGCAGTGAATGGAACTATGGCTACACCTTC. Translation gives CASSEWNYGYTF.

V usage is TRBV6-2 or TRBV6-3 and J usage is TRBJ2-7; D gene unclear. Germline V lookup: CDR1 MNHEY, CDR2 SVGEGT. The CDR3 is made up of 14 amino acids. V was trimmed by 2 bases and J by 0 bases, leaving 8 bases between them. The CDR3 bases are TGTGCCAGCAGTTACGACTCGAGCTCCTACGAGCAGTACTTC. This translates into CASSYDSSSYEQYF.

V and J are TRBV13 and TRBJ2-3; tentative D call: TRBD2 (6 bases). Per germline, CDR1 PRHDT and CDR2 FYEKMQ (reference sequence). There are 15 residues in the CDR3. V was cut by 0 bases and J by 0 bases, with 7 bases left in between. CDR3 DNA sequence: TGTGCCAGCAGCTTAGGGCGGGGCAGCACAGATACGCAGTATTTT. This codes for CASSLGRGSTDTQYF.

The chain recombines TRBV5-1 with TRBJ2-3, with TRBD2 matching over 8 bases. This CDR3 comprises 16 residues. J was trimmed by 5 bases and V by 6 bases; bases with no gene match: 14. Germline loops: CDR1 SGHRS, CDR2 YFSETQ. The CDR3, as DNA: TGCGCCAGCACCCCACCGGGAGGGGGAGAAGGAGATACGCAGTATTTT. It encodes CASTPPGGGEGDTQYF.

V is TRBV5-5 and J is TRBJ1-6; tentatively, D is TRBD1 (5 bases). The V and J ends lost 4 bases and 4 bases respectively, with 12 bases between them. Germline loops: CDR1 SGHKS, CDR2 YYEKEE (reference sequence). CDR3 length: 15 amino acids. CDR3 DNA sequence: TGTGCCAGCAGCACCCCAGGGACTTATAATTCACCCCTCCACTTT. This codes for CASSTPGTYNSPLHF.

The rearrangement uses TRBV9 and TRBJ2-1, with 11 positions matching TRBD2. CDR1 is SGDLS, CDR2 YYNGEE, per germline. Germline trimming cut 4 bases from V and 1 base from J; bases unmatched to any gene: 4. CDR3 length equals 16 residues. The CDR3 here is CASSLGLAGSYNEQFF. CDR3 coding DNA: TGTGCCAGCAGCCTTGGACTAGCGGGTTCCTACAATGAGCAGTTCTTC.

This rearrangement joins TRBV28 to TRBJ2-7, with 8 bases aligning to TRBD1. In germline, CDR1 is MDHEN, CDR2 SYDVKM. The CDR3 consists of 16 residues. The trim removed 6 bases at V and 0 bases at J, leaving 10 bases unmatched. The CDR3 loop is CASRGMDRASSYEQYF. DNA of the CDR3: TGTGCCAGCAGGGGGATGGACAGGGCGAGCTCCTACGAGCAGTACTTC.

The chain recombines TRBV19 with TRBJ1-2; D might be TRBD1 (6 bases). This CDR3 is built from 14 residues. The V end lost 5 bases, the J end lost 3 bases, and 13 bases lay between the germline ends. The V gene's germline CDR1 is LNHDA and CDR2 SQIVND (reference sequence). The CDR3 region has the DNA TGTGCCAGTAGTCCCCAGGGGAAGGACTATGGCTACACCTTC. It translates to CASSPQGKDYGYTF.

DNA of the CDR3: TGTGCCAGCAGTCCCTCAGGGGGCGAAAAGAGAACCCAGTACTTC. Amino acid sequence: CASSPSGGEKRTQYF. V usage is TRBV28 and J usage is TRBJ2-5; 8 positions match TRBD1. The length of the CDR3 is 15 residues. V was clipped by 5 bases and J by 8 bases; unmatched bases: 13. The germline V gene encodes CDR1 MDHEN and CDR2 SYDVKM.

The chain recombines TRBV27 with TRBJ2-2; D might be TRBD1 (6 bases). The CDR3 totals 16 residues. The V gene lost 6 bases and the J gene lost 1 base, with 15 bases spanning the gap. The germline V gene has CDR1 MNHEY and CDR2 SMNVEV (reference sequence). The CDR3 sequence is CASRAWDTVNTGELFF. The CDR3 DNA reads as TGTGCCAGCAGGGCCTGGGACACCGTGAACACCGGGGAGCTGTTTTTT.

This chain connects TRBV5-4 to TRBJ2-2; D perhaps matches TRBD2 (5 bases). The V end lost 0 bases, the J end lost 5 bases, and 8 bases lay between the germline ends. This CDR3 region has 14 residues. CDR1 and CDR2 from the germline V gene are SGHNT and YYREEE (reference sequence). The CDR3 nucleotides read TGTGCCAGCAGCTTGGGAGGAGGTACCGGGGAGCTGTTTTTT. Protein product: CASSLGGGTGELFF.

The J gene is TRBJ1-6, the V gene TRBV5-6, with D possibly matching TRBD1 (5 bases). Germline V lookup: CDR1 SGHDT, CDR2 YYEEEE. The CDR3 extends over 16 amino acids. V was clipped by 0 bases and J by 7 bases, with 14 bases between them. This chain's CDR3 is CASSLALGRVNSPLHF. CDR3 sequence (DNA): TGTGCCAGCAGCTTGGCCCTGGGGCGAGTGAATTCACCCCTCCACTTT.

The V gene is TRBV5-5, the J gene TRBJ1-2; 11 bases map to TRBD1. Germline V gene sequence: CDR1 SGHKS, CDR2 YYEKEE (reference sequence). This CDR3 comprises 16 residues. V shed 3 bases and J 4 bases; nucleotides not matched to a gene: 8. In nucleotides, the CDR3 is TGTGCCAGCAGCTGGACCGGGACAGGGGGATTCTATGGCTACACCTTC. This sequence encodes CASSWTGTGGFYGYTF.

The chain links TRBV7-9 to TRBJ2-2; maybe TRBD1 (5 bases). The CDR3 loop spans 16 amino acids. Looked up from germline, CDR1 is SEHNR and CDR2 is FQNEAQ (reference sequence). Deletions cut 3 bases from V and 4 bases from J, with 15 bases between. This CDR3 is CASSLRQSPGTGELFF. The DNA of the CDR3 is TGTGCCAGCAGCTTGCGACAGTCCCCAGGCACCGGGGAGCTGTTTTTT.

This chain uses TRBV30 with TRBJ1-1; 7 nucleotides line up with TRBD1. V gave up 4 bases and J gave up 10 bases; unmatched junction bases: 21. Germline assignment: CDR1 GTSNPN and CDR2 SVGIG (reference sequence). The CDR3 sequence is 16 residues long. The CDR3 region is CAWNVLGTVRSMGAFF. Here the CDR3 DNA reads TGTGCCTGGAATGTTCTCGGGACAGTTCGATCTATGGGAGCTTTCTTT.

In its sample, this clone was seen once. The CDR3 coding sequence is TGCGCCAGCAGCCAAGGAGGGGGACTTAATTCACCCCTCCACTTT. Residues: CASSQGGGLNSPLHF. The rearrangement uses TRBV4-1 and TRBJ1-6; a weak D match, TRBD1 (6 bases). CDR1 MGHRA and CDR2 YSYEKL come from the germline V gene. The CDR3 runs to 15 residues. The V end lost 1 base, the J end lost 6 bases, and 10 bases lay between the germline ends.

The V gene is TRBV4-1, the J gene TRBJ2-7, with 9 nucleotides matching TRBD2. This CDR3 comprises 16 residues. Germline-derived CDR1 and CDR2 are MGHRA and YSYEKL. The V segment lost 4 bases and the J segment 5 bases; nucleotides outside the gene matches: 12. CDR3: CASSRGTSWSYHEQYF. CDR3 coding DNA: TGCGCCAGCAGCCGGGGGACTAGCTGGTCGTACCACGAGCAGTACTTC.

This clone was picked up one time. The rearrangement links TRBV4-1 to TRBJ1-5; D is possibly TRBD1 (6 bases). CDR1 and CDR2 (germline): MGHRA, YSYEKL. This CDR3 contains 15 residues. The germline V and J ends were trimmed by 1 base and 5 bases, with 12 bases remaining between them. The chain's CDR3 is CASSQVGQFDQPQHF. The CDR3 nucleotides are TGCGCCAGCAGCCAAGTTGGACAGTTTGATCAGCCCCAGCATTTT.

CDR3 bases: TGTGCCAGCAGTGAACTCACTCGCGGGACGTCAACCTACGAGCAGTACTTC. It translates to CASSELTRGTSTYEQYF. The J gene is TRBJ2-7, the V gene TRBV6-1; perhaps TRBD2 as D (6 bases). Germline lookup yields CDR1 MNHNS and CDR2 SASEGT. The CDR3 covers 17 residues. The V end was cut by 2 bases, the J end by 2 bases, with 19 bases between.